This T cell receptor beta chain was retrieved from a study of cytomegalovirus exposure and HLA in healthy donors. Study information: An early data release held tens of millions of unique TCRs from HLA-typed donors.

Whole-study results and caveats: In an earlier analysis, about 87% or about 30%: the productive usage of most TCR beta V segments. Researchers catalogued 150 or so TCR beta chains as cytomegalovirus-associated.

This clone was picked up a small number of times. Its antigen is still unknown. The CDR3 is made up of 15 amino acids. Germline V gives CDR1 MNHEY, CDR2 SMNVEV (reference sequence). The V segment lost 0 bases and the J segment 4 bases; nucleotides outside the gene matches: 2. The PCR contained 60 Vbeta and 13 Jbeta primers. Using immunoSEQ multiplex PCR, the repertoire was profiled, and TCRdb retains in-frame clones only, with some absent. The repertoire holds about 140,000 clones, roughly 9.4% seen once, with 1.5% to 2% in the top ten. Sequenced input: PBMCs. The source is a male donor in good health and CMV-seronegative. The chain links TRBV27 to TRBJ2-2; 7 nucleotides match TRBD2. CDR3 in amino acids: CASSLSGEGTGELFF. CDR3 nucleotide sequence: TGTGCCAGCAGTTTATCGGGGGAGGGCACCGGGGAGCTGTTTTTT.